This is a list of T cell receptor beta chains from one sample in a study of OX40 agonist ivuxolimab in advanced cancers. Clones were read by immunoSEQ multiplex PCR, and TCRdb kept only the in-frame ones, dropping some. The data show about 58,000 clones, approximately 81% seen once. The sample here was CD4+ or CD8+ T cells sorted from blood, taken in a trial of the OX40 agonist ivuxolimab. The receptors stem from an adult with an advanced solid tumor such as melanoma, head and neck, liver or kidney cancer. CDR3s include the opening cysteine and the closing phenylalanine or tryptophan. D genes are given only for firm matches. Clone size is stated in some rows and not others, as once, few, many or a class when expanded.

NA	NA	TRBJ2-6	TRBV5-6	TGTGCCAGCAGCTTGGCACCTCGTGGGCCTGGGGCCAACGTCCTGACTTTC	CASSLAPRGPGANVLTF
NA	TRBD1	TRBJ1-1	TRBV5-4	TGTGCCAGCAGCATGGGACAGGGTGACACTGAAGCTTTCTTT	CASSMGQGDTEAFF
NA	NA	TRBJ2-5	TRBV10-3	TGTGCCATCGGGGACCCTCGAGGGTCACAAGAGACCCAGTACTTC	CAIGDPRGSQETQYF
NA	TRBD1	TRBJ1-1	TRBV10-3	TGTGCCATAAGACAGGGGGTCGCGAACACTGAAGCTTTCTTT	CAIRQGVANTEAFF
few	TRBD1	TRBJ2-3	TRBV5-1	TGCGCCAGCAGCTTCGGGACAGGGATCTCAGATACGCAGTATTTT	CASSFGTGISDTQYF
NA	TRBD2	TRBJ2-7	TRBV7-2	TGTGCCAGCAGCCGCGGACTAGCGTTCTACGAGCAGTACTTC	CASSRGLAFYEQYF
NA	TRBD1	TRBJ1-5	TRBV10-3	TGTGCCATCAGTGAGTCTATAGGGGGCGCCCAGCCCCAGCATTTT	CAISESIGGAQPQHF
NA	TRBD1	TRBJ1-1	TRBV9	TGTGCCAGCAGCGTAGATGGAGGGGGCCGGACTGAAGCTTTCTTT	CASSVDGGGRTEAFF
NA	TRBD2	TRBJ2-1	TRBV7-2	TGTGCCAGCCTGGATGTGACTAGCGGGAGTGGTGAGCAGTTCTTC	CASLDVTSGSGEQFF
NA	TRBD1	TRBJ1-3	TRBV11-2	TGTGCCAGCAGCTTAGAGGGACAGGGAGTCCTTTGGAACACCATATATTTT	CASSLEGQGVLWNTIYF
NA	TRBD2	TRBJ2-1	TRBV6-1	TGTGCCAGCAGTGGACTAGCGGTTAACAATGAGCAGTTCTTC	CASSGLAVNNEQFF
NA	NA	TRBJ1-6	TRBV7-2	TGTGCCAGCAGCTTTGCAAGACAGGTCGGCTCACCCCTCCACTTT	CASSFARQVGSPLHF
NA	NA	TRBJ1-1	TRBV20-1	TGCAGTCAGGCCCTGGGGACTGAAGCTTTCTTT	CSQALGTEAFF
few	NA	TRBJ2-3	TRBV2	TGTGCCAGCACCCGAGGACTGGGGCCAGATACGCAGTATTTT	CASTRGLGPDTQYF
NA	TRBD1	TRBJ1-2	TRBV5-1	TGCGCCAGCAGCCTCGGACAGGGTGGGAACTATGGCTACACCTTC	CASSLGQGGNYGYTF
NA	NA	TRBJ2-3	TRBV6-9	TGTGCCAGCACCCCCGCTGGAGGGGATACGCAGTATTTT	CASTPAGGDTQYF
NA	TRBD1	TRBJ1-5	TRBV4-2	TGTGCCAGCAGCCAAGTTTCGGACAGGGTGGGTTACAATCAGCCCCAGCATTTT	CASSQVSDRVGYNQPQHF
NA	NA	TRBJ2-5	TRBV7-7	TGTGCCAGCAGCCTACAGGACCTGGGAACCCAGTACTTC	CASSLQDLGTQYF
NA	TRBD2	TRBJ2-5	TRBV11-2	TGTGCCAGCACCCTTGGGACTAGCGGGACCGGCGAGACCCAGTACTTC	CASTLGTSGTGETQYF
NA	TRBD2	TRBJ2-1	TRBV5-4	TGTGCCAGCAGCTGGGGGACTAGATACAATGAGCAGTTCTTC	CASSWGTRYNEQFF
NA	NA	TRBJ2-7	TRBV27	TGTGCCAGCAGTTTAATAGCTGGCGAGCAGTACTTC	CASSLIAGEQYF
once	NA	TRBJ1-1	TRBV20-1	TGCAGTGTATGGGGAGACACTGAAGCTTTCTTT	CSVWGDTEAFF
NA	TRBD1	TRBJ1-1	TRBV6-5	TGTGCCAGCAGTTACCCGACAGGGGGTGTCACTGAAGCTTTCTTT	CASSYPTGGVTEAFF
NA	TRBD1	TRBJ1-2	TRBV6-1	TGTGCCAGCAGTAAGGGGGACAGGGACTATGGCTACACCTTC	CASSKGDRDYGYTF
NA	NA	TRBJ1-1	TRBV5-4	TGTGCCAGCAGCTCACCAGTGACAGGGAACACTGAAGCTTTCTTT	CASSSPVTGNTEAFF
NA	TRBD2	TRBJ2-1	TRBV2	TGTGCCGTCTGGGCGGGAGGGCCTGTGGGGTCCTACAATGAGCAGTTCTTC	CAVWAGGPVGSYNEQFF
NA	NA	TRBJ1-1	TRBV27	TGTGCCAGCAGCTGGGGGGGTAGTGGCACTGAAGCTTTCTTT	CASSWGGSGTEAFF
NA	NA	TRBJ2-5	TRBV30	TGTGCCTGGAGTGTAGGTCCCCAAGAGACCCAGTACTTC	CAWSVGPQETQYF
NA	TRBD2	TRBJ2-7	TRBV13	TGTGCCAGCAGCTTAGGGGCTAGCGGAACCTACGAGCAGTACTTC	CASSLGASGTYEQYF
NA	NA	TRBJ1-1	TRBV21-1	TGTGCCAGCAGCAAACCGTCCCGGGACAGGGGGGGGAGAGCGGACACTGAAGCTTTCTTT	CASSKPSRDRGGRADTEAFF
NA	NA	TRBJ2-3	TRBV9	TGTGCCAGCAGCGTAGGAGCAGGGCCAGATACGCAGTATTTT	CASSVGAGPDTQYF
NA	NA	TRBJ2-1	TRBV9	TGTGCCAGCAGCGTAGATCTAGTACCCGAACGTGAGCAGTTCTTC	CASSVDLVPEREQFF
NA	TRBD1	TRBJ1-2	TRBV7-9	TGTGCCAGCAGCTTAGCAGCAGGGGGCCCGTATGGCTACACCTTC	CASSLAAGGPYGYTF
NA	TRBD1	TRBJ1-2	TRBV4-1	TGCGCCAGCAGCCAAACCGGGACAGGGGATGGCTACACCTTC	CASSQTGTGDGYTF
NA	NA	TRBJ2-5	TRBV7-3	TGTGCCAGCAGCACAACCCCACCAGAGACCCAGTACTTC	CASSTTPPETQYF
NA	NA	TRBJ1-1	TRBV5-6	TGTGCCAGCGACGGGGGGGTGAACACTGAAGCTTTCTTT	CASDGGVNTEAFF
NA	NA	TRBJ2-2	TRBV2	TGTGCCAGCAGTGCCTCGCGGATCGACACCGGGGAGCTGTTTTTT	CASSASRIDTGELFF
NA	NA	TRBJ2-1	TRBV5-1	TGCGCCAGCAGCATAGCTGATAGCTCCTACAATGAGCAGTTCTTC	CASSIADSSYNEQFF
NA	TRBD1	TRBJ2-7	TRBV4-2	TGTGCCAGCAGCGAACTGGGGACAGGGGCGGAGCAGTACTTC	CASSELGTGAEQYF
NA	NA	TRBJ2-7	TRBV5-8	TGTGCCAGCAGCCAAGATGGGGCTCTAGGGGGGAGCGAGCAGTACTTC	CASSQDGALGGSEQYF
NA	NA	TRBJ2-2	TRBV29-1	TGCAGCGTTGAAGGAGGCACCTCGAGCACCGGGGAGCTGTTTTTT	CSVEGGTSSTGELFF
NA	TRBD2	TRBJ2-3	TRBV7-2	TGTGCCAGCAGCCTTTCGATTACTAGCGGGAGCACAGATACGCAGTATTTT	CASSLSITSGSTDTQYF
NA	NA	TRBJ1-1	TRBV6-1	TGTGCCAGCACAGTCTACTACAGCGGAACTGAAGCTTTCTTT	CASTVYYSGTEAFF
NA	NA	TRBJ1-2	TRBV9	TGTGCCAGCAGCTCCCGGAGGGGGAATAACTATGGCTACACCTTC	CASSSRRGNNYGYTF
NA	TRBD1	TRBJ1-1	TRBV2	TGTGCCAGTAACCGGGACAGAGCCGATAACACTGAAGCTTTCTTT	CASNRDRADNTEAFF
NA	NA	TRBJ2-1	TRBV6-5	TGTGCCAGCAGCCGGGGACAGCCCGGGAGCAATGAGCAGTTCTTC	CASSRGQPGSNEQFF